Included here is one T cell receptor beta chain sequence, with context. The antigen remains unidentified. This sample is drawn from a study of cytotoxic CD8 clonotypes in ibrutinib-treated CLL. In the study overall: Response samples followed a median around 12 months of treatment, range 6 to 36. Across samples, productive templates numbered 255,043 and productive rearrangements reached roughly 98,000 on average.

V was pared by 8 bases and J by 7 bases, with 5 bases of the junction left unmatched. CDR1 is SNHLY, CDR2 FYNNEI, per germline. This CDR3 contains 12 residues. The table came from immunoSEQ multiplex PCR; TCRdb's copy has only in-frame clones and leaves some out. The table has about 200,000 clones, about four fifths seen once. Study results and limitations: The times at which samples were taken varied between sustained-remission and progressing patients. Private clonotypes, not public ones, expanded at ibrutinib response.

The material sequenced was PBMCs, taken after 12 months of ibrutinib treatment. The sequence was obtained from a human donor with chronic lymphocytic leukemia. The J gene is TRBJ2-1, the V gene TRBV2, with 7 bases lining up with TRBD2. The CDR3 nucleotides are TGTGCCAGCGGAGAGCGGGGAAATGAGCAGTTCTTC. Translation gives CASGERGNEQFF.